These 21 T cell receptor beta chains originate from one sample sequenced in a study of cytomegalovirus exposure and HLA in healthy donors. The PCR made use of 60 Vbeta and 13 Jbeta primers. Assay: immunoSEQ multiplex PCR; the TCRdb copy retains only in-frame clones and omits some. The table lists about 160,000 clones, roughly 80% of them singletons, with over 1% in the top ten. The specimen sequenced was PBMCs. These receptors all come from a woman between 45 and 65 years old in good health and CMV-seronegative.

This chain joins TRBV29-1 and TRBJ2-5; 9 nucleotides agree with TRBD1. Germline V CDR1 and CDR2: SQVTM, ANQGSEA. The CDR3 spans 18 residues. J gave up 0 bases and V 0 bases, and 11 bases lay outside the gene matches. The chain's CDR3 is CSVEDGTGGYSYQETQYF. The CDR3, as DNA: TGCAGCGTTGAAGATGGCACAGGGGGCTACTCGTACCAAGAGACCCAGTACTTC.

This CDR3 reads CSQGGGYKGGYGYTF. The CDR3 nucleotides read TGCAGCCAAGGGGGAGGGTACAAGGGGGGCTATGGCTACACCTTC. The rearrangement links TRBV29-1 to TRBJ1-2; D is perhaps TRBD1 (6 bases). Germline V lookup: CDR1 SQVTM, CDR2 ANQGSEA. This CDR3 has 15 residues. The V and J ends lost 8 bases and 4 bases respectively, with 23 bases between them.

The chain employs TRBV5-6 and TRBJ2-1, with 7 bases lining up with TRBD1. V shed 3 bases, J shed 2 bases, and the junction held 8 bases outside the gene matches. This CDR3 spans 16 amino acids. Germline CDR1 and CDR2: SGHDT and YYEEEE. CDR3 nucleotide sequence: TGTGCCAGCAGCTCCTCCCCGGACAGGACCTACAATGAGCAGTTCTTC. Translation: CASSSSPDRTYNEQFF.

The gene calls are TRBV20-1 and TRBJ1-3; D uncertain. Germline lookup yields CDR1 DFQATT and CDR2 SNEGSKA (reference sequence). CDR3 size: 11 residues. Deletions cut 1 base from V and 7 bases from J, with 5 bases between. The CDR3 DNA sequence: TGCAGTGCTAGAGCCCTCAACACCATATATTTT. Translating gives CSARALNTIYF.

This clone has just one count. The CDR3 nucleotides read TGTGCCAGCAGCTTAGTTTCCGGTATGAACACTGAAGCTTTCTTT. This translates into CASSLVSGMNTEAFF. The chain uses TRBV7-2 and TRBJ1-1; D ambiguous. Germline V gene lookup returns CDR1 SGHTA and CDR2 FQGNSA. Trimming stripped 1 base from V and 0 bases from J, with 9 bases between. The CDR3 sequence is 15 residues long. The full variable domain, rest sourced from reference TRBV7-2 and TRBJ1-1, is GAGVSQSPSNKVTEKGKDVELRCDPISGHTALYWYRQSLGQGLEFLIYFQGNSAPDKSGLPSDRFSAERTGGSVSTLTIQRTQQEDSAVYLCASSLVSGMNTEAFFGQGTRLTVV.

V is TRBV5-6 and J is TRBJ2-7, with 7 bases matching TRBD1. Germline V gives CDR1 SGHDT, CDR2 YYEEEE. This CDR3 is 16 amino acids long. V lost 2 bases and J lost 3; bases outside the gene matches: 11. The CDR3 DNA reads TGTGCCAGCAGCTTATTATCCGGGACAGAATACTACGAGCAGTACTTC. The encoded protein is CASSLLSGTEYYEQYF. Full variable domain (rest looked up from reference TRBV5-6 and TRBJ2-7): DAGVTQSPTHLIKTRGQQVTLRCSPKSGHDTVSWYQQALGQGPQFIFQYYEEEERQRGNFPDRFSGHQFPNYSSELNVNALLLGDSALYLCASSLLSGTEYYEQYFGPGTRLTVT.

The chain carries TRBV18 and TRBJ2-3; tentative D call: TRBD2 (6 bases). V lost 4 bases to trimming and J lost 6 bases, with 20 bases between them. CDR3 length: 16 amino acids. Germline V gene lookup returns CDR1 KGHSH and CDR2 LQKENI. Here the CDR3 reads CASSRTAAGRGDTQYF. CDR3 DNA sequence: TGTGCCAGCTCACGGACCGCGGCAGGCCGGGGGGATACGCAGTATTTT.

CDR3 DNA: TGTGCCAGCCATAGGGCGGGAGCCTTCCAAGAGACCCAGTACTTC. Protein: CASHRAGAFQETQYF. The V call is TRBV7-9, the J call TRBJ2-5; TRBD2 agrees at 7 bases. The V gene's germline CDR1 is SEHNR and CDR2 FQNEAQ (reference sequence). With V trimmed by 8 bases and J by 1 base, 10 bases remained unmatched. This CDR3 spans 15 amino acids.

In this sample, this clone turned up a few times. This sequence joins TRBV7-2 and TRBJ2-4; 7 bases fit TRBD1. The trim removed 6 bases at V and 7 bases at J, leaving 9 bases unmatched. CDR1 SGHTA and CDR2 FQGNSA come from the germline V gene. The CDR3 is made up of 14 amino acids. CDR3 nucleotides: TGTGCCAGCAGTCCTAGACAGGGCAGCAACATTCAGTACTTC. This codes for CASSPRQGSNIQYF.

The rearrangement joins TRBV29-1 to TRBJ1-2, with 9 bases aligning to TRBD1. J lost 3 bases, V lost 6 bases, and 11 bases had no gene match. The CDR3 sequence is 15 residues long. From germline, CDR1 is SQVTM and CDR2 ANQGSEA. Here the CDR3 reads CSVPWTTGGDYGYTF. CDR3 coding DNA: TGCAGCGTGCCCTGGACGACAGGGGGAGACTATGGCTACACCTTC.

The chain recombines TRBV7-8 with TRBJ2-5; the D gene is possibly TRBD2 (6 bases). The CDR3 consists of 17 residues. The V gene lost 4 bases and the J gene lost 3 bases, with 21 bases spanning the gap. CDR1 is SGHVS, CDR2 FQNEAQ, per germline. CDR3 bases: TGTGCCAGCAGCTCTGATTCGGACTACTTTAAAAAAGAGACCCAGTACTTC. Encoded protein: CASSSDSDYFKKETQYF.

This chain links TRBV28 with TRBJ1-4; possibly TRBD1 for D (5 bases). Looked up from germline, CDR1 is MDHEN and CDR2 is SYDVKM. This CDR3 contains 15 residues. V lost 3 bases and J lost 8, with 16 bases in between. The CDR3 nucleotides read TGTGCCAGCAGTTTTGTTGGGGGAGCGGGAGAAAAACTGTTTTTT. This encodes CASSFVGGAGEKLFF.

The chain employs TRBV5-1 and TRBJ2-7; 10 nucleotides agree with TRBD2. Germline CDR1 is SGHRS and CDR2 is YFSETQ. The CDR3 runs 15 residues. The V segment lost 0 bases and the J segment 7 bases; nucleotides outside the gene matches: 7. The CDR3 DNA follows: TGCGCCAGCAGCTTGGTACTAGCGGGGTCGCGAGAGCAGTACTTC. It codes for CASSLVLAGSREQYF.

V usage is TRBV7-9 and J usage is TRBJ2-7, with D maybe TRBD1 (5 bases). In germline, CDR1 is SEHNR, CDR2 FQNEAQ (reference sequence). Trimming pared 8 bases from V and 5 bases from J, leaving 22 bases between. The CDR3 is made up of 15 amino acids. CDR3 sequence (DNA): TGTGCCAGCGGCATAGGATCGGCAGAAGGGGACGAGCAGTACTTC. Amino acids: CASGIGSAEGDEQYF.

The chain links TRBV4-2 to TRBJ2-3, with TRBD2 identical over 8 bases. Trimming removed 7 bases from V and 9 bases from J; junction bases left unmatched: 18. CDR1 and CDR2 from the germline V gene are LGHNA and YNFKEQ. The CDR3 covers 16 residues. This CDR3 is CASTRVDGRGMETQYF. CDR3 sequence (DNA): TGTGCCAGCACCCGAGTTGACGGGAGGGGAATGGAGACGCAGTATTTT.

A word on this clone: One junction end does not reproduce the germline sequence, and a read error may be involved. This same CDR3 is encoded by further DNA sequences in the sample. The V and J genes are TRBV4-2 and TRBJ1-1; 9 bases are a match to TRBD1. Germline lookup yields CDR1 LGHNA and CDR2 YNFKEQ. CDR3 length: 15 residues. CDR3 DNA sequence: TGTGCCAGCAGTCAAGTGGACAGGGGAAACACTGAAGCTTTCTTT. Its protein is CASSQVDRGNTEAFF.

The chain recombines TRBV12-5 with TRBJ2-2; a possible D gene is TRBD1 (5 bases). V was cut by 4 bases and J by 0 bases, with 18 bases left in between. Germline CDR1 is LGHNT and CDR2 is FRNRAP. The length of the CDR3 is 18 residues. The CDR3: CASGSSRDSFANTGELFF. Written as DNA, the CDR3 is TGTGCTAGTGGTTCCTCCCGAGACAGTTTCGCGAACACCGGGGAGCTGTTTTTT.

The CDR3 DNA is TGTGCCAGCAGTTTATCGGAGACAGGGTACGGTGGCTACACCTTC. The encoded protein is CASSLSETGYGGYTF. V is TRBV27 and J is TRBJ1-2; 7 bases match TRBD1. V gave up 0 bases and J gave up 7 bases; unmatched junction bases: 8. This CDR3 comprises 15 residues. Germline V gene sequence: CDR1 MNHEY, CDR2 SMNVEV (reference sequence).

This clone occurred a few times. The CDR3 loop reads CASRRTSGINNEQFF. The DNA of the CDR3 is TGTGCCAGCAGACGGACTAGCGGTATAAACAATGAGCAGTTCTTC. The chain has TRBV7-2 and TRBJ2-1, with 10 bases fitting TRBD2. The V gene end was trimmed by 6 bases and the J gene end by 5 bases; junction bases not matched to a gene: 7. CDR1 is SGHTA, CDR2 FQGNSA, per germline. The CDR3 sequence is 15 residues long.

The rearrangement joins TRBV6-5 to TRBJ2-7; the match to TRBD1 covers 9 bases. The germline gives CDR1 MNHEY, CDR2 SVGAGI. The CDR3 contains 15 residues. V dropped 2 bases and J dropped 4; count of bases not matched to a gene: 6. The CDR3 DNA is TGTGCCAGCAGTTACGGGGGGACAGGGCCTTACGAGCAGTACTTC. This encodes CASSYGGTGPYEQYF.

The rearrangement links TRBV5-6 to TRBJ1-2, with TRBD1 as a possible D gene (6 bases). The CDR3 consists of 13 residues. Germline CDR1 is SGHDT and CDR2 is YYEEEE. V lost 4 bases, J lost 8 bases, and 15 bases lay in between. The DNA of the CDR3 is TGTGCCAGCAGCCCCGGACAGTCCGTCGGCTACACCTTC. Protein sequence: CASSPGQSVGYTF.